This is a list of T cell receptor beta chains from one sample in a study of blood T cell repertoires in COVID-19. Profiled with immunoSEQ multiplex PCR; TCRdb holds only in-frame clones, not every one. Among almost 250,000 clones listed, about 82% were seen once. The sequencing sample was made of PBMCs or T cells enriched from blood (not recorded which). These receptors came from a woman between 50 and 59 years old with acute COVID-19. CDR3s include the opening cysteine and the closing phenylalanine or tryptophan. The order of the fields is V gene, D gene, J gene, clone size, CDR3 protein, CDR3 DNA. D genes are given only for firm matches. A row's size may be missing; if present it is once, few, many or a size class.

>TRBV14|.|TRBJ2-7|.
CASSQRGPSYEQYF
TGTGCCAGCAGCCAGCGGGGGCCTTCCTACGAGCAGTACTTC
>TRBV18|.|TRBJ2-2|.
CASSPRYVPGELFF
TGTGCCAGCTCACCGCGCTACGTCCCCGGGGAGCTGTTTTTT
>TRBV5-1|.|TRBJ2-7|many
CASSSGVTRGEQYF
TGCGCCAGCAGCTCCGGAGTGACCAGGGGCGAGCAGTACTTC
>TRBV18|TRBD2|TRBJ2-3|.
CASSPPGLAGGTDTQYF
TGTGCCAGCTCACCACCAGGACTAGCGGGGGGCACAGATACGCAGTATTTT
>TRBV5-4|.|TRBJ1-2|once
CASSSSGITRNFGYTF
TGTGCCAGCAGCTCTTCCGGGATTACGAGAAATTTTGGCTACACCTTC
>TRBV18|TRBD1|TRBJ2-3|.
CASSPPGGTDTQYF
TGTGCCAGCTCACCTCCAGGGGGAACAGATACGCAGTATTTT
>TRBV10-3|.|TRBJ1-1|.
CAISDGPEAFF
TGTGCCATCAGTGATGGCCCTGAAGCTTTCTTT
>TRBV9|TRBD1|TRBJ1-4|once
CASSVGPGGDEKLFF
TGTGCCAGCAGCGTAGGACCAGGGGGCGATGAAAAACTGTTTTTT
>TRBV30|.|TRBJ2-7|.
CAWSVDSYEQYF
TGTGCCTGGAGTGTAGACAGCTACGAGCAGTACTTC
>TRBV6-2/TRBV6-3|TRBD1|TRBJ1-5|.
CASSYRTGGRQPQHF
TGTGCCAGCAGTTACCGGACAGGGGGCCGTCAGCCCCAGCATTTT
>TRBV7-8|.|TRBJ1-1|.
CASTLQGFETEAFF
TGTGCCAGCACCCTTCAGGGGTTTGAGACTGAAGCTTTCTTT
>TRBV28|.|TRBJ1-2|.
CASEVEGTNYGYTF
TGTGCCAGCGAGGTGGAGGGGACCAACTATGGCTACACCTTC
>TRBV30|.|TRBJ1-5|.
CAWSNPNVGSNQPQHF
TGTGCCTGGAGCAACCCTAATGTTGGTAGCAATCAGCCCCAGCATTTT
>TRBV5-4|TRBD1|TRBJ2-7|.
CASSSPGQGSHEQYF
TGTGCCAGCAGCTCCCCGGGACAGGGTAGCCACGAGCAGTACTTC
>TRBV3-1/TRBV3-2|TRBD1|TRBJ2-3|.
CASSRQAGGRGTDTQYF
TGTGCCAGCAGCCGACAGGCAGGGGGACGGGGCACAGATACGCAGTATTTT
>TRBV27|.|TRBJ1-1|.
CASSFRQANTEAFF
TGTGCCAGCAGTTTTAGGCAGGCGAACACTGAAGCTTTCTTT
>TRBV11-2|.|TRBJ2-7|few
CASSPIRRTGSYEQYF
TGTGCCAGCAGCCCGATAAGGAGAACAGGATCCTACGAGCAGTACTTC
>TRBV7-2|.|TRBJ1-1|.
CASSILTPPAEAFF
TGTGCCAGCAGTATCCTTACTCCCCCCGCTGAAGCTTTCTTT
>TRBV9|TRBD2|TRBJ2-2|.
CASSVIAGGTTGELFF
TGTGCCAGCAGCGTCATAGCGGGGGGGACCACCGGGGAGCTGTTTTTT